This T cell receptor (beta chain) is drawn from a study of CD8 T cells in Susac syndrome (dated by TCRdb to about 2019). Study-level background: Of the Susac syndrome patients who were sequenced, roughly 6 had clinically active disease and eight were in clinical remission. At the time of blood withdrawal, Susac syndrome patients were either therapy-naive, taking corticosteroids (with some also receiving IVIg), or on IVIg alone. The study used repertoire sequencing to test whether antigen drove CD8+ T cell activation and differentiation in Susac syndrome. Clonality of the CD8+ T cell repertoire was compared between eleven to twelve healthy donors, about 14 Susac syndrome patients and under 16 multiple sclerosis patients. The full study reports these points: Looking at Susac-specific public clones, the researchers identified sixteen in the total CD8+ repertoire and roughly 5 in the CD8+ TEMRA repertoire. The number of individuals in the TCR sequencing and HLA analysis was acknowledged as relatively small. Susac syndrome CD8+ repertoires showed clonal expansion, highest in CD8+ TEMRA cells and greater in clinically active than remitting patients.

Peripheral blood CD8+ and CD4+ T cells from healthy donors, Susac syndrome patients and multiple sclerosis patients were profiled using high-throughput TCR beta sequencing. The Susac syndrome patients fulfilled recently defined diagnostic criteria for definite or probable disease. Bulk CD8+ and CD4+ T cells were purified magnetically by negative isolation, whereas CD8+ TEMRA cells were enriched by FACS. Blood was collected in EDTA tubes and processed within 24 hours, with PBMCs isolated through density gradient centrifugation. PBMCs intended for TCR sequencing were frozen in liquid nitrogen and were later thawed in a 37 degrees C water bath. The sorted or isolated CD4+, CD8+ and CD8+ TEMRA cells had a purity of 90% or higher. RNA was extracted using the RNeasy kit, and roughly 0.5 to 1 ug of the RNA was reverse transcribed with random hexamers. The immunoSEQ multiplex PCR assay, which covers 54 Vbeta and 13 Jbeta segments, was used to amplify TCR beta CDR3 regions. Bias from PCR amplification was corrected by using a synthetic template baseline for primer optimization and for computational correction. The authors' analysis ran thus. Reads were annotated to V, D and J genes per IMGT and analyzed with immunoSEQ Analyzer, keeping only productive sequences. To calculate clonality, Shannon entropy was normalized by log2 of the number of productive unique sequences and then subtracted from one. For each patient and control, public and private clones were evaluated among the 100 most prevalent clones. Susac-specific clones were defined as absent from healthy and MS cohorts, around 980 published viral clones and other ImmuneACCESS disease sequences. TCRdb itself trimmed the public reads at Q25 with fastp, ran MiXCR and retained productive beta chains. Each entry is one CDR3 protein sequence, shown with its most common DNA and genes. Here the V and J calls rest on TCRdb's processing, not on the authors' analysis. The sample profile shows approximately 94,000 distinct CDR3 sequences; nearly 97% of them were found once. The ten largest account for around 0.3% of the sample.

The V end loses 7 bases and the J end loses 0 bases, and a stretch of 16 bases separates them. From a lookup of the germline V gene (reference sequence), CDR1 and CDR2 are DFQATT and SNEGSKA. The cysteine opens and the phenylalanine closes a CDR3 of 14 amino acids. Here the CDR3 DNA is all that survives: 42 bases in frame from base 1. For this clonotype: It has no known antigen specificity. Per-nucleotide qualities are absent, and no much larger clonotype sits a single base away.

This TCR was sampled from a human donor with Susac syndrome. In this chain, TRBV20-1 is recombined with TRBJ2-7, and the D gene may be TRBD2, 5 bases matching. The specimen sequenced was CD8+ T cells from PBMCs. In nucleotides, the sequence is TGCAGTGTCTTAGCAGAGCGGAGCTCCTACGAGCAGTACTTC. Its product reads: CSVLAERSSYEQYF.